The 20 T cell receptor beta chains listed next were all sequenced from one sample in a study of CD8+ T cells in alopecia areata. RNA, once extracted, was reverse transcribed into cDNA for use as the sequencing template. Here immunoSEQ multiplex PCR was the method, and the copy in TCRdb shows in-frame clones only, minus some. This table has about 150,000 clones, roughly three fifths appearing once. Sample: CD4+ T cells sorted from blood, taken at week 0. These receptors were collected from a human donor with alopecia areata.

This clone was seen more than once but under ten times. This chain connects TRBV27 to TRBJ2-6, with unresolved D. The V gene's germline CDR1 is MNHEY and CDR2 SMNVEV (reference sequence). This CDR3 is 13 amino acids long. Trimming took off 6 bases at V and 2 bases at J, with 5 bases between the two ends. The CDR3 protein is CASRGTGANVLTF. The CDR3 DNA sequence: TGTGCCAGCAGGGGGACTGGGGCCAACGTCCTGACTTTC.

For the CDR3, the DNA is TGTGCCACCGCGGCACAGGGCCGAGGCTACACCTTC. It translates to CATAAQGRGYTF. The J gene is TRBJ1-2, the V gene TRBV15, with a weak D call TRBD1 (6 bases). CDR1 and CDR2 (germline): LNHNV, YYDKDF (reference sequence). V lost 8 bases, J lost 8 bases, and 15 bases lay in between. This CDR3 comprises 12 residues.

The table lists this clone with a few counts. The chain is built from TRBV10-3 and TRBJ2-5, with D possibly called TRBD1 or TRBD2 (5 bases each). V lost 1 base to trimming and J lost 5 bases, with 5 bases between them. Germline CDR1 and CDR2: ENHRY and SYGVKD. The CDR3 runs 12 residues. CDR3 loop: CAISEWGETQYF. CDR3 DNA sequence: TGTGCCATCAGTGAGTGGGGGGAGACCCAGTACTTC.

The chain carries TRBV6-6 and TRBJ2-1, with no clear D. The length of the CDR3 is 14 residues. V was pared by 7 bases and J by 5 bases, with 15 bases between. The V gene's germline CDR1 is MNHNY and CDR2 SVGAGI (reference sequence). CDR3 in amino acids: CASNVRTRDNEQFF. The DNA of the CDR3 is TGTGCCAGCAACGTAAGAACACGGGACAATGAGCAGTTCTTC.

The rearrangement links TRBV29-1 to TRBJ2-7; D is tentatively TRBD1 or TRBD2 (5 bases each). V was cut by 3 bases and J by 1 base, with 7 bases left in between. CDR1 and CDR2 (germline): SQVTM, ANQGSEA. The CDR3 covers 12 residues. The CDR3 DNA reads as TGCAGCGTTGATGAGGGGTCCTACGAGCAGTACTTC. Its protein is CSVDEGSYEQYF.

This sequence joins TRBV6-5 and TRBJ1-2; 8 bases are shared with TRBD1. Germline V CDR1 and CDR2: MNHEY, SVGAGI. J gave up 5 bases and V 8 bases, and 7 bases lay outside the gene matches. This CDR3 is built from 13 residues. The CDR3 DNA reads TGTGCCAGCCAAAGACAGGGGAATTATGGCTACACCTTC. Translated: CASQRQGNYGYTF.

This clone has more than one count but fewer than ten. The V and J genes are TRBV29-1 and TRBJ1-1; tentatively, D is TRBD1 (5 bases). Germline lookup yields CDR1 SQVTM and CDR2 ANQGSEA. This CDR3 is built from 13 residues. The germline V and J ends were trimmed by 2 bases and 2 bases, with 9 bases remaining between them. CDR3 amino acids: CSVEQGVNTEAFF. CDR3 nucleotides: TGCAGCGTTGAACAGGGTGTAAACACTGAAGCTTTCTTT.

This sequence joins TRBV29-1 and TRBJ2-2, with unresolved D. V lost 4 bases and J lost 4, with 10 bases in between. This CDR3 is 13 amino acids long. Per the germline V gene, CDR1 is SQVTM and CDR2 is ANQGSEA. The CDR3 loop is CSVVTYVTGELFF. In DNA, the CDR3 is TGCAGCGTTGTCACATACGTCACCGGGGAGCTGTTTTTT.

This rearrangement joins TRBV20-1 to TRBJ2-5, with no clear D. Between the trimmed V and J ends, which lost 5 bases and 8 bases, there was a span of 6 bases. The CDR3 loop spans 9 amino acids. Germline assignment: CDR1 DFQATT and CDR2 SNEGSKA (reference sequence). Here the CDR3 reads CSAHRTQYF. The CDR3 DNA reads TGCAGTGCTCACCGTACCCAGTACTTC.

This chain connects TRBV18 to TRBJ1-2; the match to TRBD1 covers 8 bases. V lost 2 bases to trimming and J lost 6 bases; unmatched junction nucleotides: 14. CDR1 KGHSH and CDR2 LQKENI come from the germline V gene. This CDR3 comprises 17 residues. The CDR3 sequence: CASSPTRDRNGLNGYTF. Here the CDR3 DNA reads TGTGCCAGCTCACCAACCCGGGACAGGAACGGTTTGAATGGCTACACCTTC.

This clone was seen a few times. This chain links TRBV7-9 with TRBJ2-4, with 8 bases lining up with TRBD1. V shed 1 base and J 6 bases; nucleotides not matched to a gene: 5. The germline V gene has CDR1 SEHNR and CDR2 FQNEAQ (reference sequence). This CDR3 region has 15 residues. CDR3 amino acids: CASSLDGQGRNIQYF. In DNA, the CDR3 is TGTGCCAGCAGCTTAGATGGACAGGGCCGAAACATTCAGTACTTC.

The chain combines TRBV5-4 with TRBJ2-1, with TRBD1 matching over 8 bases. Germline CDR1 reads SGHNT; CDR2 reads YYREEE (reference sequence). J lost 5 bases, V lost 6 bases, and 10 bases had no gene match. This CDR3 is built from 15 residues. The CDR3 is CASTVPGGRDNEQFF. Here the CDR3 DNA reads TGTGCCAGCACTGTCCCAGGGGGCAGGGACAATGAGCAGTTCTTC.

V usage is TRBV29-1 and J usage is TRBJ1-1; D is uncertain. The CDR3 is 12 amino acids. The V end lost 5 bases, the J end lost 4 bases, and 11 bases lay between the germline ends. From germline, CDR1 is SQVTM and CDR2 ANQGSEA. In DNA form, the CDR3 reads TGCAGCGTTCTTCGGGCGAGCACTGAAGCTTTCTTT. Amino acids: CSVLRASTEAFF.

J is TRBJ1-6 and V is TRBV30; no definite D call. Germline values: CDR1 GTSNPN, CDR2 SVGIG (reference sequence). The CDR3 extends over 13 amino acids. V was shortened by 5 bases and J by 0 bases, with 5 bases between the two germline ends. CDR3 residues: CAWGSSYNSPLHF. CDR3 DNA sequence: TGTGCCTGGGGAAGCTCCTATAATTCACCCCTCCACTTT.

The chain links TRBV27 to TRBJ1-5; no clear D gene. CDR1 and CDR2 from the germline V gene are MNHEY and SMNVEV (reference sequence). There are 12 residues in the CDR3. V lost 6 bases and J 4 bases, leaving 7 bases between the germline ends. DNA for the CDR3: TGTGCCAGCAGAATGGGGAATCAGCCCCAGCATTTT. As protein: CASRMGNQPQHF.

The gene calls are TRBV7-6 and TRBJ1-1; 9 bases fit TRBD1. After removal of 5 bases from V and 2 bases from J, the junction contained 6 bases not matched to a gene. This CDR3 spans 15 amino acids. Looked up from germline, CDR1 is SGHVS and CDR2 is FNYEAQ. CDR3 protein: CASSRTGGQNTEAFF. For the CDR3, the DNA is TGTGCCAGCAGCCGTACAGGGGGCCAAAACACTGAAGCTTTCTTT.

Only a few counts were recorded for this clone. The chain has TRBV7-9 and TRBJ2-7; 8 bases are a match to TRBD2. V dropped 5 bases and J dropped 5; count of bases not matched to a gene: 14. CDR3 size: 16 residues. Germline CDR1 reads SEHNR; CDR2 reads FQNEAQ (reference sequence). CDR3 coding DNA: TGTGCCAGCAGCCCTTTAGCGGGGCCCCGGCCCAACGAGCAGTACTTC. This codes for CASSPLAGPRPNEQYF.

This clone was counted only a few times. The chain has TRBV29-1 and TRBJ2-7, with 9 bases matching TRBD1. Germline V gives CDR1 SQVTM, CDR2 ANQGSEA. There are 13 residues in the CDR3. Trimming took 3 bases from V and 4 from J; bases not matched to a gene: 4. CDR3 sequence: CSVETGGGYEQYF. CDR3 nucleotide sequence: TGCAGCGTTGAGACAGGGGGTGGATACGAGCAGTACTTC.

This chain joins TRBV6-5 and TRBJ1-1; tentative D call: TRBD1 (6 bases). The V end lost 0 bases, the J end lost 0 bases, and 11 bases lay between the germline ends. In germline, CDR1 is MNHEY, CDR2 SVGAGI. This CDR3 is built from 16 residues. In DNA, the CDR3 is TGTGCCAGCAGTTACTCAGATAGGGGGGTGAACACTGAAGCTTTCTTT. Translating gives CASSYSDRGVNTEAFF.

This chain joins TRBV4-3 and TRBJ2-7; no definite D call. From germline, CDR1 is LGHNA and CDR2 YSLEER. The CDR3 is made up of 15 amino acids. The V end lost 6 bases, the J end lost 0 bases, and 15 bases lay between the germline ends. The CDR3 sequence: CASRKQLGSSYEQYF. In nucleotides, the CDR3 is TGCGCCAGCAGGAAGCAGCTAGGAAGCTCCTACGAGCAGTACTTC.